What follows are 20 T cell receptor beta chains derived from one specimen sequenced in a study of cytomegalovirus exposure and HLA in healthy donors. Method: immunoSEQ multiplex PCR; TCRdb's copy keeps in-frame clones and lacks some. The sample includes around 350,000 clones, 70% to 90% of them seen just once. Sequenced sample: PBMCs. All receptors derive from a young woman in good health and CMV-seronegative.

The gene calls are TRBV4-1 and TRBJ1-1; D perhaps matches TRBD1 (6 bases). V dropped 0 bases and J dropped 3 bases, with 14 bases sitting between them. In germline, CDR1 is MGHRA, CDR2 YSYEKL. The CDR3 runs 16 residues. The DNA for the CDR3 is TGCGCCAGCAGCCAAGATTCATTTTACAGGGACACTGAAGCTTTCTTT. It is translated as CASSQDSFYRDTEAFF.

The rearrangement uses TRBV27 and TRBJ2-7; the match to TRBD2 covers 8 bases. Germline V CDR1 and CDR2: MNHEY, SMNVEV (reference sequence). The CDR3 has 15 residues. J was trimmed by 5 bases and V by 2 bases; bases with no gene match: 8. The chain's CDR3 is CASSLTAGVSHEQYF. For the CDR3, the DNA is TGTGCCAGCAGTTTAACAGCGGGAGTATCCCACGAGCAGTACTTC.

This chain links TRBV25-1 with TRBJ1-1; D unclear. The CDR3 is 15 residues long. V dropped 1 base and J dropped 1 base, with 10 bases sitting between them. CDR1 MGHDK and CDR2 SYGVNS come from the germline V gene. CDR3 in DNA: TGTGCCAGCAGTGAATTCAACAGCCCGAACACTGAAGCTTTCTTT. Residues: CASSEFNSPNTEAFF.

The chain recombines TRBV10-3 with TRBJ2-5; no clear D gene. Germline V gene sequence: CDR1 ENHRY, CDR2 SYGVKD. The CDR3 totals 12 residues. V was trimmed by 4 bases and J by 7 bases, leaving 10 bases between them. CDR3 residues: CAISGAVGTQYF. For the CDR3, the DNA is TGTGCCATCAGTGGTGCGGTGGGGACCCAGTACTTC.

The chain couples TRBV21-1 to TRBJ2-1; the DNA was not used to check the table's D call, TRBD1. TRBV21-1 is a listed pseudogene. The CDR3 runs 16 residues. The CDR3 loop reads CASSSYWAGNDNEQFF. DNA of the CDR3: TGTGCCAGCAGCTCATATTGGGCAGGGAACGACAATGAGCAGTTCTTC.

CDR3 protein: CASSLSGGLETQYF. The CDR3 DNA sequence: TGTGCCAGCAGCTTAAGTGGTGGACTAGAGACCCAGTACTTC. The chain links TRBV7-3 to TRBJ2-5, with TRBD2 as a possible D gene (5 bases). Per germline, CDR1 SGHTA and CDR2 FQGTGA. Trimming cost V 1 base and J 4 bases, with 10 bases left between them. This CDR3 region has 14 residues.

This chain joins TRBV28 and TRBJ1-5; unclear D gene. The germline V gene encodes CDR1 MDHEN and CDR2 SYDVKM. The ends were cut back, 5 bases at V and 4 bases at J, with 12 bases in the middle. There are 14 residues in the CDR3. CDR3 nucleotide sequence: TGTGCCAGCAGTCTCGGACTTAGAAATCAGCCCCAGCATTTT. Translated, it gives CASSLGLRNQPQHF.

The CDR3 nucleotides read TGTGCCAGCAGCGTATTACAGGGAAGACTCACAGATACGCAGTATTTT. Amino acid sequence: CASSVLQGRLTDTQYF. The chain uses TRBV9 and TRBJ2-3, with D possibly TRBD1 on 6 matching bases. Germline V gives CDR1 SGDLS, CDR2 YYNGEE. CDR3 length equals 16 residues. With 1 base removed from V and 2 bases from J, the gap between germline ends came to 14 bases.

This chain connects TRBV29-1 to TRBJ1-3; D remains ambiguous. The V gene lost 4 bases and the J gene lost 0 bases, with 7 bases spanning the gap. Germline V lookup: CDR1 SQVTM, CDR2 ANQGSEA. The CDR3 length is 13 residues. The CDR3 region has the DNA TGCAGCGTTGGACTCAGCTCTGGAAACACCATATATTTT. It translates to CSVGLSSGNTIYF.

This chain links TRBV28 with TRBJ2-2; 8 bases match TRBD1. Germline values: CDR1 MDHEN, CDR2 SYDVKM. Trimming cost V 7 bases and J 1 base; bases outside gene matches: 8. The CDR3 consists of 16 residues. The CDR3 DNA sequence: TGTGCCAGCACCACTGCTGGGACAGGGAACACCGGGGAGCTGTTTTTT. Translation gives CASTTAGTGNTGELFF. The full variable domain, in which reference TRBV28 and TRBJ2-2 provide the parts outside the CDR3, is DVKVTQSSRYLVKRTGEKVFLECVQDMDHENMFWYRQDPGLGLRLIYFSYDVKMKEKGDIPEGYSVSREKKERFSLILESASTNQTSMYLCASTTAGTGNTGELFFGEGSRLTVL.

The V gene is TRBV7-9, the J gene TRBJ1-5; D perhaps matches TRBD1 (6 bases). This CDR3 spans 14 amino acids. V was cut by 6 bases and J by 1 base, with 10 bases left in between. Germline V gene data show CDR1 as SEHNR and CDR2 as FQNEAQ (reference sequence). CDR3: CASSPQGSNQPQHF. For the CDR3, the DNA is TGTGCCAGCAGTCCACAGGGAAGCAATCAGCCCCAGCATTTT.

The chain has TRBV2 and TRBJ2-7; 11 positions match TRBD2. The V segment lost 6 bases and the J segment 2 bases; nucleotides outside the gene matches: 6. Germline V gene data show CDR1 as SNHLY and CDR2 as FYNNEI. The CDR3 runs to 15 residues. The CDR3 region is CASSPSGLAAYEQYF. The CDR3 bases are TGTGCCAGCAGCCCCTCGGGACTAGCGGCCTACGAGCAGTACTTC.

In DNA, the CDR3 is TGTGCCAGCAGCCCGTTCCCGGGACTAGCGGAACAAGAGACCCAGTACTTC. It translates to CASSPFPGLAEQETQYF. The chain employs TRBV7-3 and TRBJ2-5; 11 bases map to TRBD2. This CDR3 has 17 residues. Trimming cost V 5 bases and J 2 bases; bases outside gene matches: 10. Germline CDR1 reads SGHTA; CDR2 reads FQGTGA. Using reference TRBV7-3 and TRBJ2-5 for the parts outside the CDR3, the full variable domain is GAGVSQTPSNKVTEKGKYVELRCDPISGHTALYWYRQSLGQGPEFLIYFQGTGAADDSGLPNDRFFAVRPEGSVSTLKIQRTERGDSAVYLCASSPFPGLAEQETQYFGPGTRLLVL.

The V call is TRBV2, the J call TRBJ1-2; the match to TRBD1 covers 7 bases. The CDR3 sequence is 13 residues long. CDR1 SNHLY and CDR2 FYNNEI come from the germline V gene. The J segment lost 6 bases and the V segment lost 7 bases, leaving 8 bases of the junction unmatched. The CDR3 region has the DNA TGTGCCAGCATGATGGGGGACAGCAATGGCTACACCTTC. This encodes CASMMGDSNGYTF.

This clone occurred a few times. The rearrangement joins TRBV6-1 to TRBJ1-1; TRBD1 matches 9 bases. The CDR3 loop spans 14 amino acids. From germline, CDR1 is MNHNS and CDR2 SASEGT. V lost 6 bases to trimming and J lost 4 bases; unmatched junction nucleotides: 6. The CDR3 region is CASSKTGGPTEAFF. Here the CDR3 DNA reads TGTGCCAGCAGCAAGACAGGGGGACCCACTGAAGCTTTCTTT.

The V gene is TRBV15, the J gene TRBJ2-1; 12 bases map to TRBD2. The CDR3 totals 15 residues. V was clipped by 2 bases and J by 7 bases; unmatched bases: 3. Germline V gives CDR1 LNHNV, CDR2 YYDKDF (reference sequence). CDR3 sequence: CATSRLAGGQNEQFF. In nucleotides, the CDR3 is TGTGCCACCAGCAGACTAGCGGGGGGGCAGAATGAGCAGTTCTTC. The variable domain in full, with the rest retrieved from reference TRBV15 and TRBJ2-1, is DAMVIQNPRYQVTQFGKPVTLSCSQTLNHNVMYWYQQKSSQAPKLLFHYYDKDFNNEADTPDNFQSRRPNTSFCFLDIRSPGLGDTAMYLCATSRLAGGQNEQFFGPGTRLTVL.

The chain is built from TRBV6-5 and TRBJ2-6, with D possibly being TRBD2 (6 bases). The CDR3 runs to 15 residues. Trimming left V 5 bases short and J 0 bases short, with 8 bases between. Germline V lookup: CDR1 MNHEY, CDR2 SVGAGI. This CDR3 is CASSLGGSGANVLTF. CDR3 bases: TGTGCCAGCAGTCTGGGGGGCTCTGGGGCCAACGTCCTGACTTTC.

The chain links TRBV19 to TRBJ1-5; D not certain. CDR3 length: 16 residues. CDR1 and CDR2 (germline): LNHDA, SQIVND (reference sequence). The germline V and J ends were trimmed by 4 bases and 0 bases, with 13 bases remaining between them. The CDR3 nucleotides are TGTGCCAGTAGTACGTGGCGGCGTGATAGCAATCAGCCCCAGCATTTT. The encoded protein is CASSTWRRDSNQPQHF.

This clone was found a few times. V is TRBV4-1 and J is TRBJ2-7; D is undetermined. V lost 0 bases and J lost 2, with 14 bases in between. CDR3 size: 16 residues. CDR1 and CDR2 (germline): MGHRA, YSYEKL. The CDR3 coding sequence is TGCGCCAGCAGCCAAGATCTTGCCAAGCCGGCCTACGAGCAGTACTTC. Protein sequence: CASSQDLAKPAYEQYF.

This sequence joins TRBV28 and TRBJ2-2, with 7 bases aligning to TRBD2. This CDR3 is built from 15 residues. Germline trimming cut 3 bases from V and 6 bases from J; bases unmatched to any gene: 7. Germline CDR1 reads MDHEN; CDR2 reads SYDVKM. CDR3 sequence (DNA): TGTGCCAGCAGTTTGCTCCGGGGGGTACCCGGGGAGCTGTTTTTT. Amino acid sequence: CASSLLRGVPGELFF.